One and the same sample provided the 17 T cell receptor beta chains below, sequenced in a study of graft-versus-host responses after intestinal transplantation. Antigen specificity for these receptors is unknown. TCRdb's table, derived via immunoSEQ multiplex PCR, lists solely in-frame clones and lacks some. The table records about 51,000 clones, about 95% of them present only once. Sequenced here: unstimulated CD8+ T cells sorted from spleen or lymph node cells, sampled before transplant. Receptor source: a human donor who was the organ donor for an intestinal transplant.

The chain is built from TRBV10-2 and TRBJ2-7, with 9 bases aligning to TRBD2. CDR1 and CDR2 from the germline V gene are WSHSY and SAAADI. This CDR3 region has 13 residues. Trimming took 8 bases from V and 0 from J; bases not matched to a gene: 2. The CDR3 DNA is TGCGCCAGCGGCGGGGGGGGCTCCTACGAGCAGTACTTC. Amino acids: CASGGGGSYEQYF.

The chain employs TRBV27 and TRBJ2-1; D unresolved. Germline CDR1 reads MNHEY; CDR2 reads SMNVEV (reference sequence). The CDR3 is made up of 13 amino acids. The V gene lost 5 bases and the J gene lost 0 bases, with 5 bases spanning the gap. CDR3 in DNA: TGTGCCAGCAGTCTCCACTCCTACAATGAGCAGTTCTTC. Amino acids: CASSLHSYNEQFF.

The V gene is TRBV6-1, the J gene TRBJ1-1; D might be TRBD1 (5 bases). The CDR3 length is 12 residues. V was clipped by 8 bases and J by 3 bases, with 10 bases between them. In germline, CDR1 is MNHNS, CDR2 SASEGT. The CDR3 coding sequence is TGTGCCAGCGCTCAGGGTGACACTGAAGCTTTCTTT. Translated: CASAQGDTEAFF.

This chain uses TRBV29-1 with TRBJ1-5, with D perhaps TRBD1 (5 bases). Trimming took 6 bases from V and 6 from J, leaving 15 bases between them. Germline CDR1 SQVTM, CDR2 ANQGSEA. The CDR3 sequence is 13 residues long. CDR3 sequence (DNA): TGCAGCGTAGGCGAGTCAGGGAGTCAGCCCCAGCATTTT. Its protein product is CSVGESGSQPQHF.

CDR3 sequence: CASSHGQGAVFHDEQYF. Written as DNA, the CDR3 is TGTGCCAGCAGCCACGGACAGGGGGCGGTTTTCCACGACGAGCAGTACTTC. The genes are TRBV11-2 and TRBJ2-7; 11 nucleotides agree with TRBD1. The V gene end was trimmed by 5 bases and the J gene end by 5 bases; junction bases not matched to a gene: 14. CDR1 is SGHAT and CDR2 is FQNNGV in the germline V gene. There are 17 residues in the CDR3.

CDR3: CASSPSGLAEGSSTDTQYF. The CDR3 DNA sequence: TGTGCCAGCAGCCCTAGCGGACTAGCGGAGGGTAGTAGCACAGATACGCAGTATTTT. The chain carries TRBV13 and TRBJ2-3, with 10 nucleotides matching TRBD2. CDR1 and CDR2 (germline): PRHDT, FYEKMQ (reference sequence). Trimming at V came to 5 bases and at J to 0 bases, leaving 14 bases not matched to a gene. The CDR3 length is 19 residues.

V is TRBV9 and J is TRBJ1-6; D remains ambiguous. The CDR3 consists of 12 residues. Trimming pared 6 bases from V and 8 bases from J, leaving 9 bases between. Germline V gene lookup returns CDR1 SGDLS and CDR2 YYNGEE. CDR3 sequence reads: CASNNGDSPLHF. The CDR3 region has the DNA TGTGCCAGCAATAACGGTGATTCACCCCTCCACTTT.

V is TRBV14 and J is TRBJ1-2; TRBD1 agrees at 8 bases. The CDR3 has 17 residues. The V segment lost 1 base and the J segment 3 bases; nucleotides outside the gene matches: 10. The V gene's germline CDR1 is SGHDN and CDR2 FVKESK. The CDR3 is CASSQAHSDRAYYGYTF. CDR3 coding DNA: TGTGCCAGCAGCCAAGCTCACTCGGACAGGGCCTACTATGGCTACACCTTC.

This clone was counted once. The rearrangement uses TRBV5-5 and TRBJ1-6; D is unclear. CDR3 length: 14 amino acids. V was cut by 2 bases and J by 4 bases, with 7 bases left in between. The germline CDR1 and CDR2 sequences are SGHKS and YYEKEE (reference sequence). The CDR3 sequence is CASSLTQYNSPLHF. CDR3 DNA sequence: TGTGCCAGCAGCTTAACCCAATATAATTCACCCCTCCACTTT. The full variable domain, its missing parts supplied by reference TRBV5-5 and TRBJ1-6, is DAGVTQSPTHLIKTRGQQVTLRCSPISGHKSVSWYQQVLGQGPQFIFQYYEKEERGRGNFPDRFSARQFPNYSSELNVNALLLGDSALYLCASSLTQYNSPLHFGNGTRLTVT.

The chain joins TRBV7-6 to TRBJ2-7; 9 nucleotides line up with TRBD1. Germline V gene lookup returns CDR1 SGHVS and CDR2 FNYEAQ. This CDR3 is built from 15 residues. J gave up 4 bases and V 5 bases, and 9 bases lay outside the gene matches. The CDR3 DNA reads as TGTGCCAGCAGCGCCAGACAGGGGGAGGGATACGAGCAGTACTTC. Protein product: CASSARQGEGYEQYF.

The genes are TRBV28 and TRBJ1-6, with a weak D call TRBD1 (6 bases). V lost 5 bases, J lost 0 bases, and 20 bases lay in between. Germline CDR1 and CDR2: MDHEN and SYDVKM. This CDR3 spans 19 amino acids. This chain's CDR3 is CASSQSGTRDNSYNSPLHF. The DNA of the CDR3 is TGTGCCAGCAGTCAATCCGGGACCAGGGACAACTCCTATAATTCACCCCTCCACTTT.

The chain joins TRBV4-2 to TRBJ2-3; D is unresolved. This CDR3 is built from 14 residues. Germline-derived CDR1 and CDR2 are LGHNA and YNFKEQ. V gave up 1 base and J gave up 3 bases, with 8 bases separating them. The CDR3 loop reads CASSQVNLTDTQYF. CDR3 DNA sequence: TGTGCCAGCAGCCAAGTTAATCTTACAGATACGCAGTATTTT.

The rearrangement joins TRBV23-1 to TRBJ2-7, with 7 bases lining up with TRBD1. TRBV23-1 is placed among ORFs of uncertain function. The length of the CDR3 is 15 residues. The trim removed 3 bases at V and 4 bases at J, leaving 9 bases unmatched. The CDR3: CASSHTLGQSYEQYF. The CDR3 region has the DNA TGCGCCAGCAGTCATACTTTGGGACAGAGTTACGAGCAGTACTTC.

In this sample, this clone turned up once. The genes are TRBV14 and TRBJ1-2; the D is unclear. Looked up from germline, CDR1 is SGHDN and CDR2 is FVKESK. CDR3 length equals 16 residues. Trimming took 0 bases from V and 0 from J, leaving 11 bases between them. The CDR3 reads CASSQDERRTNYGYTF. The CDR3 nucleotides read TGTGCCAGCAGCCAAGACGAACGGAGAACTAACTATGGCTACACCTTC.

The chain recombines TRBV7-9 with TRBJ1-1, with D possibly TRBD1 on 6 matching bases. Germline CDR1 reads SEHNR; CDR2 reads FQNEAQ (reference sequence). There are 15 residues in the CDR3. Between the trimmed V and J ends, which lost 5 bases and 1 base, there was a span of 14 bases. CDR3 region: CASSPPGQPNTEAFF. CDR3 DNA: TGTGCCAGCAGCCCCCCTGGACAGCCGAACACTGAAGCTTTCTTT.

This rearrangement joins TRBV5-1 to TRBJ2-1; D is possibly TRBD1 (7 bases). Per the germline V gene, CDR1 is SGHRS and CDR2 is YFSETQ. The CDR3 has 17 amino acids. Between the trimmed V and J ends, which lost 4 bases and 4 bases, there was a span of 21 bases. Here the CDR3 reads CASSPRRQGGEYNEQFF. CDR3 DNA sequence: TGCGCCAGCAGCCCGCGTCGGCAGGGGGGCGAATACAATGAGCAGTTCTTC.

The chain links TRBV11-2 to TRBJ2-1; 7 bases line up with TRBD2. Germline V CDR1 and CDR2: SGHAT, FQNNGV. V was clipped by 1 base and J by 5 bases; unmatched bases: 5. The CDR3 runs 15 residues. The CDR3, as DNA: TGTGCCAGCAGCTTAGTAACTAGCGCAAACAATGAGCAGTTCTTC. This translates into CASSLVTSANNEQFF. Variable domain in full (rest from reference TRBV11-2 and TRBJ2-1): EAGVAQSPRYKIIEKRQSVAFWCNPISGHATLYWYQQILGQGPKLLIQFQNNGVVDDSQLPKDRFSAERLKGVDSTLKIQPAKLEDSAVYLCASSLVTSANNEQFFGPGTRLTVL.